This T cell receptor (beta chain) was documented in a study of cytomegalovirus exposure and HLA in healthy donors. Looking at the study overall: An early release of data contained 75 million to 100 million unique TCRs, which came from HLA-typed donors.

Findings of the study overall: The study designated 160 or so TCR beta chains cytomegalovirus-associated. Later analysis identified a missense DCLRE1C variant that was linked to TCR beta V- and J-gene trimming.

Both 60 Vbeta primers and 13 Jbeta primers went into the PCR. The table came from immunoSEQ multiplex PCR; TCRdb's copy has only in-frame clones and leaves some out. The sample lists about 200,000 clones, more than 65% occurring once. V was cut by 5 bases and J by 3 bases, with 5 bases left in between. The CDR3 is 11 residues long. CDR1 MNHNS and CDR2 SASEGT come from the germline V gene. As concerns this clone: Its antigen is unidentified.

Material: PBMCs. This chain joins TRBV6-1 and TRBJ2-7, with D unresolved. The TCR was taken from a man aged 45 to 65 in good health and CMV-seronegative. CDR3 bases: TGTGCCAGCAGTTTCTACTACGAGCAGTACTTC. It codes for CASSFYYEQYF.